This TCR beta chain was captured by sequencing in a study of cytomegalovirus exposure and HLA in healthy donors. V was clipped by 1 base and J by 3 bases; unmatched bases: 4. There are 15 residues in the CDR3. Germline CDR1 GTSNPN, CDR2 SVGIG (reference sequence). The PCR was carried out with 60 Vbeta primers and 13 Jbeta primers. The assay was immunoSEQ multiplex PCR, and TCRdb's table has in-frame clones only and misses some. The sample shows 95,000 to 150,000 clones, about 81% of them seen only once. This chain uses TRBV30 with TRBJ2-3; TRBD2 aligns across 10 bases. This TCR came from a man between 35 and 55 years old in good health and CMV-seronegative. The sequencing sample was made of PBMCs. CDR3 region: CAWSGASGSTDTQYF. CDR3 bases: TGTGCCTGGAGTGGGGCTAGCGGGAGTACAGATACGCAGTATTTT. The variable domain in full, with the rest retrieved from reference TRBV30 and TRBJ2-3, is SQTIHQWPATLVQPVGSPLSLECTVEGTSNPNLYWYRQAAGRGLQLLFYSVGIGQISSEVPQNLSASRPQDRQFILSSKKLLLSDSGFYLCAWSGASGSTDTQYFGPGTRLTVL.